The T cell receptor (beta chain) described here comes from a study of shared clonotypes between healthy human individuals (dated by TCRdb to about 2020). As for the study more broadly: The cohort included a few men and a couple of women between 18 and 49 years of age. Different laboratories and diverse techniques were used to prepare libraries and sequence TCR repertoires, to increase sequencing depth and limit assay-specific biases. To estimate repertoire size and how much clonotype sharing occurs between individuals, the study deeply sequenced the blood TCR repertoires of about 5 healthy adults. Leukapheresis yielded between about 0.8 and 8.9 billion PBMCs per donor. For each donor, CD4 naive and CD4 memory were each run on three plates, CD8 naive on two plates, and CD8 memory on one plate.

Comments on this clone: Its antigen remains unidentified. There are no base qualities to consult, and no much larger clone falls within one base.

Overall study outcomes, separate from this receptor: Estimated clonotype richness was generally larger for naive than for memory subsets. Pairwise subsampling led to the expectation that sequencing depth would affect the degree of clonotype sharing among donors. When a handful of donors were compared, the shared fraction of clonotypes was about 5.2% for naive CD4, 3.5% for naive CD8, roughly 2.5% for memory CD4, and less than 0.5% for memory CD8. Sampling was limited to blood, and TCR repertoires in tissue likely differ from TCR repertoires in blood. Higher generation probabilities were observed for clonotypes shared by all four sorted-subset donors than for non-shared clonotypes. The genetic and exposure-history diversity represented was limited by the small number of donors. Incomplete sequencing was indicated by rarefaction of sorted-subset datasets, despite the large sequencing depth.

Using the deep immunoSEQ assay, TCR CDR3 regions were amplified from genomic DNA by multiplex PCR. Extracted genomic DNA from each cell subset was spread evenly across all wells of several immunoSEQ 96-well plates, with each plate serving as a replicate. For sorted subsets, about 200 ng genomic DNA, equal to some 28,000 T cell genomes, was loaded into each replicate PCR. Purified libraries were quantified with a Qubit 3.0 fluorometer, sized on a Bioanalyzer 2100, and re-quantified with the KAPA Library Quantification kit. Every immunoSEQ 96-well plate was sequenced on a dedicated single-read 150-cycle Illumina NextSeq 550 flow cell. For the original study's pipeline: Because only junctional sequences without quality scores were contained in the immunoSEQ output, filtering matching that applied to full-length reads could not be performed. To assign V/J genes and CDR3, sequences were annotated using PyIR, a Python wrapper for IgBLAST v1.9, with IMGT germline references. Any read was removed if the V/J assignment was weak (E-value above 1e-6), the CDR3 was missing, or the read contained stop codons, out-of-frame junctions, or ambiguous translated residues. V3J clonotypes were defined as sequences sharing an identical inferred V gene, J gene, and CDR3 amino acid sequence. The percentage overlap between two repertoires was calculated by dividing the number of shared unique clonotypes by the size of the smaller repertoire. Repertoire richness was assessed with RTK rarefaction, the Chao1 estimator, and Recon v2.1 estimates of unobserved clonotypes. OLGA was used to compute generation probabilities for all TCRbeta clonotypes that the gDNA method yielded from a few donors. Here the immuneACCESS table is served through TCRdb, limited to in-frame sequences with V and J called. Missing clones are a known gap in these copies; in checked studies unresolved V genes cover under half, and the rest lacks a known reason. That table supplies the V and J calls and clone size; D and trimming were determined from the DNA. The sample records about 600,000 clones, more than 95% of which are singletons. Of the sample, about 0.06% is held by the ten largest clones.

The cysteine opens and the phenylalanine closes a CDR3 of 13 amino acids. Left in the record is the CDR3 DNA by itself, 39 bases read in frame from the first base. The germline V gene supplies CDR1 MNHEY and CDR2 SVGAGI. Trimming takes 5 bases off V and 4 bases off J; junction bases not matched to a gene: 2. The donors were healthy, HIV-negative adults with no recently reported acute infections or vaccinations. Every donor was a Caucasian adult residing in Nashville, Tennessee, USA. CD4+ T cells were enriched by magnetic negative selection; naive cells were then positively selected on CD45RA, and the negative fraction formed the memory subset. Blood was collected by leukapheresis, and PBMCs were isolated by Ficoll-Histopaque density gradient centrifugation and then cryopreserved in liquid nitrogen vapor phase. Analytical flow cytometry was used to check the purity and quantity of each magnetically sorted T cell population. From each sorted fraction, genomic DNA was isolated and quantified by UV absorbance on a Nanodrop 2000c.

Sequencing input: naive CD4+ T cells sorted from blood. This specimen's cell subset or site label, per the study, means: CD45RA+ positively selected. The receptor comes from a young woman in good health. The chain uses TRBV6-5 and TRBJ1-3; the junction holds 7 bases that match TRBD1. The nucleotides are TGTGCCAGCAGTCTGGACAGGGGAAACACCATATATTTT. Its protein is CASSLDRGNTIYF.